These 16 T cell receptor beta chains were sequenced from one sample in a study of T cell responses to AZD1222 COVID-19 vaccine. Libraries were prepared by immunoSEQ multiplex PCR; TCRdb keeps only in-frame clonotypes and omits some of them. The data contain about 94,000 clones, roughly 90% of them singletons. The source was peripheral blood, collected on day 0 of AZD1222 vaccination. The source is an adult in good health.

The CDR3 region is CASTQGREKLFF. For the CDR3, the DNA is TGTGCCAGTACACAGGGGAGAGAAAAACTGTTTTTT. The chain has TRBV19 and TRBJ1-4, with TRBD1 matching over 7 bases. CDR1 and CDR2 from the germline V gene are LNHDA and SQIVND (reference sequence). There are 12 residues in the CDR3. Trimming cost V 7 bases and J 8 bases; bases outside gene matches: 4.

J is TRBJ2-3 and V is TRBV12-5; TRBD2 agrees at 7 bases. Germline CDR1 reads LGHNT; CDR2 reads FRNRAP. The CDR3 covers 16 residues. J was trimmed by 1 base and V by 1 base; bases with no gene match: 5. CDR3 in amino acids: CASGLGRGGGTDTQYF. DNA of the CDR3: TGTGCTAGTGGTTTGGGGAGGGGAGGGGGCACAGATACGCAGTATTTT.

This rearrangement joins TRBV9 to TRBJ2-3; D remains unclear. Germline loops: CDR1 SGDLS, CDR2 YYNGEE. The V gene lost 7 bases and the J gene lost 2 bases, with 14 bases spanning the gap. The CDR3 spans 14 residues. The DNA of the CDR3 is TGTGCCAGCTCAGCTCTAGACTCCACAGATACGCAGTATTTT. Its protein product is CASSALDSTDTQYF.

CDR3 in amino acids: CASSSGVGEAFF. For the CDR3, the DNA is TGTGCCAGCAGTTCAGGGGTCGGTGAAGCTTTCTTT. The chain links TRBV12-3 or TRBV12-4 to TRBJ1-1; maybe TRBD1 (6 bases). This CDR3 comprises 12 residues. The germline V and J ends were trimmed by 4 bases and 7 bases, with 10 bases remaining between them.

This clone was recorded once. V and J are TRBV7-9 and TRBJ1-4, with 8 bases fitting TRBD1. J lost 8 bases, V lost 5 bases, and 10 bases had no gene match. This CDR3 contains 15 residues. Germline V gene sequence: CDR1 SEHNR, CDR2 FQNEAQ (reference sequence). The CDR3 bases are TGTGCCAGCAGCCGGCCCCCAGGGGGCGAGGAAAAACTGTTTTTT. Amino acids: CASSRPPGGEEKLFF.

The V gene is TRBV5-4, the J gene TRBJ1-6, with unresolved D. This CDR3 has 16 amino acids. Germline CDR1 is SGHNT and CDR2 is YYREEE (reference sequence). Between the trimmed V and J ends, which lost 0 bases and 0 bases, there was a span of 7 bases. The CDR3 spells CASSLALDSYNSPLHF. DNA of the CDR3: TGTGCCAGCAGCTTGGCCCTCGACTCCTATAATTCACCCCTCCACTTT. The whole variable domain, filled in from reference TRBV5-4 and TRBJ1-6, reads ETGVTQSPTHLIKTRGQQVTLRCSSQSGHNTVSWYQQALGQGPQFIFQYYREEENGRGNFPPRFSGLQFPNYSSELNVNALELDDSALYLCASSLALDSYNSPLHFGNGTRLTVT.

V gene TRBV6-2 or TRBV6-3 combines with J gene TRBJ2-7; no reliable D call. Germline loops: CDR1 MNHEY, CDR2 SVGEGT. The length of the CDR3 is 13 residues. Trimming pared 6 bases from V and 2 bases from J, leaving 11 bases between. The CDR3 is CASRYPTTYEQYF. CDR3 nucleotides: TGTGCCAGCAGGTACCCTACGACCTACGAGCAGTACTTC.

This chain joins TRBV7-9 and TRBJ2-5; D unclear. The germline gives CDR1 SEHNR, CDR2 FQNEAQ (reference sequence). The CDR3 has 14 residues. With 5 bases removed from V and 4 bases from J, the gap between germline ends came to 14 bases. In DNA, the CDR3 is TGTGCCAGCAGCCCCCCCACAGCAATAGAGACCCAGTACTTC. It codes for CASSPPTAIETQYF. The variable domain in full, completed from reference TRBV7-9 and TRBJ2-5, reads DTGVSQNPRHKITKRGQNVTFRCDPISEHNRLYWYRQTLGQGPEFLTYFQNEAQLEKSRLLSDRFSAERPKGSFSTLEIQRTEQGDSAMYLCASSPPTAIETQYFGPGTRLLVL.

The V call is TRBV30, the J call TRBJ2-3; D possibly corresponds to TRBD2 (5 bases). The germline gives CDR1 GTSNPN, CDR2 SVGIG (reference sequence). The CDR3 covers 15 residues. Trimming removed 0 bases at V and 5 bases at J, with 15 bases between. The CDR3 DNA follows: TGTGCCTGGAGTGTACGGGGTTCGGGGAGAGATACGCAGTATTTT. Its translation: CAWSVRGSGRDTQYF. The complete variable domain, with remaining parts taken from reference TRBV30 and TRBJ2-3, reads SQTIHQWPATLVQPVGSPLSLECTVEGTSNPNLYWYRQAAGRGLQLLFYSVGIGQISSEVPQNLSASRPQDRQFILSSKKLLLSDSGFYLCAWSVRGSGRDTQYFGPGTRLTVL.

The chain links TRBV9 to TRBJ1-4; D possibly corresponds to TRBD1 (5 bases). The V and J ends lost 0 bases and 5 bases respectively, with 17 bases between them. This CDR3 is built from 17 residues. Per germline, CDR1 SGDLS and CDR2 YYNGEE. The CDR3 nucleotides read TGTGCCAGCAGCGTAGGGTATCAGGGAGCGGGGAATGAAAAACTGTTTTTT. Protein product: CASSVGYQGAGNEKLFF.

The chain links TRBV21-1 to TRBJ2-7; TRBD2 was called by the table and not checked on the DNA. TRBV21-1 is listed as a pseudogene. The CDR3 extends over 16 amino acids. The CDR3 region has the DNA TGTGCCAGCAGCAAAGGACTGGGAGAAGAGGTCTACGAGCAGTACTTC. Translating it yields CASSKGLGEEVYEQYF.

The chain combines TRBV12-5 with TRBJ2-7, with D perhaps TRBD1 (6 bases). With 3 bases removed from V and 4 bases from J, the gap between germline ends came to 19 bases. The CDR3 is 16 residues long. Germline values: CDR1 LGHNT, CDR2 FRNRAP. The CDR3 protein is CASGLESGTRVYEQYF. CDR3 nucleotides: TGTGCTAGTGGTTTAGAATCCGGGACAAGAGTATACGAGCAGTACTTC.

The chain combines TRBV18 with TRBJ1-2, with 7 nucleotides matching TRBD1. The CDR3 consists of 18 residues. The trim removed 2 bases at V and 0 bases at J, leaving 12 bases unmatched. Germline CDR1 reads KGHSH; CDR2 reads LQKENI. The CDR3 nucleotides are TGTGCCAGCTCACCATATTCACAGAGCAGGGGGGCTAACTATGGCTACACCTTC. It yields the protein CASSPYSQSRGANYGYTF.

The chain employs TRBV7-2 and TRBJ1-5; D possibly corresponds to TRBD1 (5 bases). The germline V gene has CDR1 SGHTA and CDR2 FQGNSA. CDR3 length: 14 residues. The V gene lost 7 bases and the J gene lost 9 bases, with 19 bases spanning the gap. CDR3 DNA: TGTGCCAGCACCCCATCGGAAAGCCAGGGGCCCCAGCATTTT. Translating it yields CASTPSESQGPQHF.

This clone was recorded a few times. V usage is TRBV6-2 or TRBV6-3 and J usage is TRBJ1-4; a possible D gene is TRBD1 (5 bases). Trimming removed 4 bases from V and 11 bases from J, with 20 bases in between. CDR1 is MNHEY, CDR2 SVGEGT, per germline. The CDR3 covers 15 residues. The CDR3 DNA reads as TGTGCCAGCAGTTCACCCGGGACGCCCCTCGGTAAACTGTTTTTT. This gives the protein CASSSPGTPLGKLFF.

V is TRBV5-1 and J is TRBJ2-3, with TRBD2 as a possible D gene (5 bases). In germline, CDR1 is SGHRS, CDR2 YFSETQ. This CDR3 contains 15 residues. Trimming left V 6 bases short and J 1 base short, with 15 bases between. The DNA of the CDR3 is TGCGCCAGCATGCGGGTGGAGGCTGGCACAGATACGCAGTATTTT. Amino acid sequence: CASMRVEAGTDTQYF. The whole variable domain, remainder taken from reference TRBV5-1 and TRBJ2-3, is KAGVTQTPRYLIKTRGQQVTLSCSPISGHRSVSWYQQTPGQGLQFLFEYFSETQRNKGNFPGRFSGRQFSNSRSEMNVSTLELGDSALYLCASMRVEAGTDTQYFGPGTRLTVL.